The rows below give T cell receptor beta chains drawn from one sample of a study of T cell responses to AZD1222 COVID-19 vaccine. The protocol was immunoSEQ multiplex PCR, while the TCRdb copy is restricted to in-frame clones and leaves out a portion. Of approximately 46,000 clones in the sample, about 83% were seen once. Material: peripheral blood, obtained on day 0 of AZD1222 vaccination. The receptors come from an adult in good health. Each CDR3 is given without its conserved first and last residue. Size values are once, few and many counts, or a class for expanded clones, and some rows have none.

>TRBJ1-4|TRBV28|NA
ASRGGEKLL
>TRBJ2-3|TRBV9|NA
ASSVEAGGPTDTQY
>TRBJ1-2|TRBV19|NA
ASSIAQGNYGYT
>TRBJ1-1|TRBV7-8|NA
ASSLEVNTEAF
>TRBJ1-1|TRBV28|NA
ASRNWASQPIEAF
>TRBJ2-5|TRBV11-3|NA
ASSPGTGAGETQY
>TRBJ2-5|TRBV5-1|NA
ASSLGTRGGETQY
>TRBJ1-1|TRBV19|NA
ASSIDHGDTGRNTEAF
>TRBJ1-1|TRBV2|NA
ASSTKTGTNTEAF
>TRBJ2-5|TRBV5-1|NA
ASRGGRGDGETQY
>TRBJ2-1|TRBV4-1|NA
ASSPGTGDSYNEQF
>TRBJ2-5|TRBV29-1|few
SVEVGSSQETQY
>TRBJ2-3|TRBV9|NA
ASSAGRWGTDTQY
>TRBJ2-6|TRBV27|NA
ASSFSGRSGANVLT
>TRBJ1-5|TRBV7-2|NA
ASSPGHSNQPQH
>TRBJ2-3|TRBV29-1|NA
SVALTSTDTQY
>TRBJ2-1|TRBV28|few
ASSSGTGLRNEQF
>TRBJ1-1|TRBV19|NA
ASSGQAWDTEAF
>TRBJ1-5|TRBV28|NA
ASIKGAGQPQH
>TRBJ2-1|TRBV25-1|NA
ASSDGQGNYNEQF
>TRBJ2-7|TRBV27|NA
ASSLKVGYEQY
>TRBJ2-3|TRBV5-4|NA
ASSRRAERADTQY
>TRBJ1-3|TRBV7-2|NA
ASSLGWGPRGNTIY
>TRBJ1-2|TRBV6-2/TRBV6-3|NA
ASSYSKTDREHGYT
>TRBJ1-1|TRBV28|NA
ASKGRVRTEAF
>TRBJ2-2|TRBV7-9|few
ASSLATAGTGELF
>TRBJ2-7|TRBV5-1|NA
ASSFGLADSYEQY
>TRBJ2-7|TRBV6-2/TRBV6-3|once
ASSRLENTYEQY
>TRBJ2-1|TRBV5-4|NA
ASSLSSGISYNEQF
>TRBJ2-7|TRBV5-5|NA
ASSLGALSYEQY
>TRBJ1-5|TRBV6-6|NA
ASSTPGSYQPQH
>TRBJ2-5|TRBV11-2|NA
ASSFGSKETQY
>TRBJ2-1|TRBV6-5|NA
ASSYDRGSSDEQF
>TRBJ2-1|TRBV28|NA
ATSSGGGAYNEQF
>TRBJ2-2|TRBV3-1/TRBV3-2|NA
ASTKRDSDTGELF
>TRBJ1-1|TRBV7-9|once
ASSLSTGGHTEAF
>TRBJ2-1|TRBV5-1|NA
ASSLNGGASYNEQF
>TRBJ1-4|TRBV5-1|NA
ASSLDAGINEKLF
>TRBJ2-7|TRBV28|NA
ASSPALDRVTYEQY
>TRBJ2-3|TRBV11-2|once
ASSLVQAGGLDTQY
>TRBJ1-1|TRBV11-2|once
ASSLRVNTEAF